This passage covers 7 T cell receptor beta chains from one sample sequenced in a study of cytomegalovirus exposure and HLA in healthy donors. A multiplex PCR was run with 60 Vbeta primers and 13 Jbeta primers. Using immunoSEQ multiplex PCR, the repertoire was profiled, and TCRdb retains in-frame clones only, with some absent. The sample records around 50,000 clones, roughly 80% being singletons. The specimen sequenced was PBMCs. Source of these receptors: a young man in good health and CMV-seropositive.

The rearrangement links TRBV5-1 to TRBJ2-5; 12 positions match TRBD1. From germline, CDR1 is SGHRS and CDR2 YFSETQ. The CDR3 is made up of 15 amino acids. V shed 4 bases and J 5 bases; nucleotides not matched to a gene: 6. The DNA of the CDR3 is TGCGCCAGCAGCGCTGGGACAGGGGGCGCGGAGACCCAGTACTTC. It yields the protein CASSAGTGGAETQYF.

The chain couples TRBV10-2 to TRBJ2-7; perhaps TRBD2 as D (7 bases). The CDR3 is made up of 17 amino acids. Germline CDR1 WSHSY, CDR2 SAAADI. Trimming took 8 bases from V and 0 from J, leaving 23 bases between them. CDR3 DNA: TGCGCCAGCCGGGGGAGGGGGTTTCAGGTCCTCTCCTACGAGCAGTACTTC. Translating it yields CASRGRGFQVLSYEQYF.

The rearrangement joins TRBV19 to TRBJ2-7; 9 bases fit TRBD2. Germline trimming cut 3 bases from V and 0 bases from J; bases unmatched to any gene: 3. This CDR3 comprises 15 residues. CDR1 is LNHDA, CDR2 SQIVND, per germline (reference sequence). In nucleotides, the CDR3 is TGTGCCAGTAGTATTGGCGGGGGGGTCTCCTACGAGCAGTACTTC. This gives the protein CASSIGGGVSYEQYF. Full variable domain (outside the CDR3, taken from reference TRBV19 and TRBJ2-7): DGGITQSPKYLFRKEGQNVTLSCEQNLNHDAMYWYRQDPGQGLRLIYYSQIVNDFQKGDIAEGYSVSREKKESFPLTVTSAQKNPTAFYLCASSIGGGVSYEQYFGPGTRLTVT.

The chain uses TRBV5-1 and TRBJ2-5, with 7 bases identical to TRBD1. Trimming removed 3 bases from V and 3 bases from J; junction bases left unmatched: 5. The CDR3 has 14 residues. The germline CDR1 and CDR2 sequences are SGHRS and YFSETQ. The CDR3 spells CASSSTGTEETQYF. In nucleotides, the CDR3 is TGCGCCAGCAGCTCTACCGGGACAGAAGAGACCCAGTACTTC.

This chain joins TRBV27 and TRBJ2-7; 8 bases align to TRBD1. The CDR3 has 15 amino acids. With 6 bases clipped from V and 5 bases from J, the junction kept 12 bases outside the gene matches. From germline, CDR1 is MNHEY and CDR2 SMNVEV (reference sequence). DNA for the CDR3: TGTGCCAGCAGGAAAGGAGGACAGGGAGGCCACGAGCAGTACTTC. Protein sequence: CASRKGGQGGHEQYF.

V and J are TRBV6-4 and TRBJ2-1; 9 bases are shared with TRBD1. The CDR3 consists of 16 residues. Germline V lookup: CDR1 MRHNA, CDR2 SNTAGT. Germline trimming cut 0 bases from V and 3 bases from J; bases unmatched to any gene: 3. The CDR3 DNA sequence: TGTGCCAGCAGTGACTCGGACAGGGGTGACTACAATGAGCAGTTCTTC. It encodes CASSDSDRGDYNEQFF.

This clone has just one count. The chain uses TRBV7-9 and TRBJ2-5; possible D gene TRBD2, 5 bases. Judging by the DNA end, TRBJ2-7 fits better; the J call may be wrong. CDR3 size: 15 residues. Germline values: CDR1 SEHNR, CDR2 FQNEAQ (reference sequence). The CDR3 region has the DNA TGTGCCAGCAGCCCCCCGCGGGTTGAGGGCTACGAGCAGTACTTC. Encoded protein: CASSPPRVEGYEQYF.